This T cell receptor (beta chain) was captured in a study of T cell repertoires in cytomegalovirus infection. With respect to this clonotype: Antigen unknown. An end of the junction does not agree with germline; a read error may underlie this.

TCRdb re-called the reads with MiXCR, one entry per CDR3 protein. This sample carries about 83,000 distinct CDR3 sequences, 24% of them seen once, and the ten largest clones take around 50%. This receptor was obtained from a human donor in good health (CMV status not recorded). Some clones in this sample may be carry-over from other donors' samples. Sequenced here: CD8+ T cells from cultured PBMCs, sampled from culture after CMV antigen stimulation.

CDR3 sequence reads: CASSPRGLAVNVQFF. The DNA of the CDR3 is TGTGCCAGCAGTCCTAGGGGACTAGCAGTCAATGTGCAGTTCTTC. The chain links TRBV6-2 or TRBV6-3 to TRBJ2-1, with TRBD2 matching over 9 bases. Germline CDR1 is MNHEY and CDR2 is SVGEGT. The CDR3 loop spans 15 amino acids.